This TCR beta chain was sequenced during a study of persistence of HIV-infected CD4 T cells. Study overall: A median of 8 years of suppressive ART preceded sampling.

With regard to this clone: Its antigen remains unknown.

Overlapping HIV-1 Gag 15-mer peptides at 0.85 to 1 ug per peptide per mL were used. Sorting selected CD4+ T cells upregulating both CD40 ligand and CD69. PBMCs were depleted of CD8+ T cells before stimulation. The immunoSEQ assay was version 4, run in survey mode. Assay used: immunoSEQ multiplex PCR; TCRdb lists only in-frame clones, some missing. The data show under 20,000 clones, approximately 65% seen once. Overall study findings and caveats: Within sorted populations, more oligoclonal TCRs accompanied more oligoclonal proviruses. TCRbeta richness was lower in CMV- and Gag-responding cells than in anti-CD3/anti-CD28-responding cells.

The sample here was CD4+ T cells sorted from PBMCs after roughly 18-hour stimulation, taken from a patient who received antiretroviral therapy. The TCR was taken from an adult woman with HIV who was CMV-seropositive.

CDR3 sequence reads: CASSLIVGGTGELFF. The CDR3, as DNA: TGCGCCAGCAGCTTGATCGTTGGCGGGACCGGGGAGCTGTTTTTT. The chain uses TRBV5-1 and TRBJ2-2; D is perhaps TRBD2 (5 bases). V dropped 1 base and J dropped 5 bases, with 12 bases sitting between them. Germline CDR1 is SGHRS and CDR2 is YFSETQ. This CDR3 is built from 15 residues.